In its sample, the clone carrying this T cell receptor beta chain was seen a few times. These data are taken from a study of blood T cell repertoires in COVID-19. Study in general: Italy, Spain and the United States were the sources of the convalescent and acute COVID-19 samples. T cells, B-cell-depleted T cells, or PBMCs provided the cDNA or gDNA that served as material.

Under the authors' procedure: Amplification of reference gene primers was used by the study to estimate nucleated cell counts. Assay used: immunoSEQ multiplex PCR; TCRdb lists only in-frame clones, some missing. The D gene and trimming were derived from the DNA, and the V and J assignments and clone size from that table. The top ten clones hold roughly 3% of a sample with around 240,000 clones, around 87% of them seen once. The CDR3 contains 15 residues. The V end was cut by 0 bases, the J end by 2 bases, with 8 bases between. Germline assignment: CDR1 LGHDT and CDR2 YNNKEL (reference sequence). This clonotype was sampled from a young woman who had recovered from COVID-19. The specimen sequenced was peripheral blood. The rearrangement uses TRBV3-1 (or the pseudogene TRBV3-2) and TRBJ1-3, with D possibly TRBD1 on 5 matching bases. CDR3 DNA sequence: TGTGCCAGCAGCCAAGACAGGGTGGCTGGAAACACCATATATTTT. Residues: CASSQDRVAGNTIYF.